These 20 T cell receptor beta chains originate from one sample sequenced in a study of T cell repertoires in cytomegalovirus infection. TCRdb itself ran the reads through MiXCR, one entry per CDR3 protein. The data show 310,000 or so distinct CDR3 sequences, around 9.6% seen once. The sample was PBMCs. These receptor sequences come from a human donor in good health (CMV status not recorded). Some clones in this sample may be carry-over from other donors' samples.

This clonotype was recorded at least ten times. The CDR3 loop is CASSLRDRVNEQFF. The CDR3 DNA follows: TGTGCCAGCAGTTTGCGGGACCGCGTAAATGAGCAGTTCTTC. The chain couples TRBV28 to TRBJ2-1, with D possibly being TRBD2 (6 bases). Trimming took 3 bases from V and 7 from J, leaving 13 bases between them. The CDR3 is 14 amino acids. CDR1 is MDHEN, CDR2 SYDVKM, per germline.

V usage is TRBV29-1 and J usage is TRBJ2-2; D unresolved. This CDR3 spans 14 amino acids. In germline, CDR1 is SQVTM, CDR2 ANQGSEA. Trimming removed 3 bases at V and 2 bases at J, with 10 bases between. CDR3 loop: CSVEASRNTGELFF. CDR3 DNA: TGCAGCGTTGAGGCGTCCAGAAACACCGGGGAGCTGTTTTTT.

In its sample, this clonotype was seen a few times. The chain has TRBV12-3 or TRBV12-4 and TRBJ1-1; a weak D match, TRBD1 (6 bases). The CDR3 length is 14 residues. V was cut by 0 bases and J by 5 bases, with 10 bases left in between. This CDR3 is CASSLAGTKTEAFF. In DNA form, the CDR3 reads TGTGCCAGCAGTTTAGCCGGGACAAAAACTGAAGCTTTCTTT.

The chain is built from TRBV19 and TRBJ2-1, with 7 bases identical to TRBD1. J lost 0 bases, V lost 5 bases, and 4 bases had no gene match. The CDR3 is 15 amino acids. Per the germline V gene, CDR1 is LNHDA and CDR2 is SQIVND (reference sequence). CDR3 nucleotide sequence: TGTGCCAGTAGTGCCCGGGACAGCTCCTACAATGAGCAGTTCTTC. Protein: CASSARDSSYNEQFF.

This clonotype appeared many times. The chain is built from TRBV7-9 and TRBJ1-6; no reliable D call. V was cut by 4 bases and J by 6 bases, with 10 bases left in between. CDR1 is SEHNR, CDR2 FQNEAQ, per germline (reference sequence). The CDR3 runs 14 residues. DNA for the CDR3: TGTGCCAGCAGCTATGAGGGCTTTAATTCACCCCTCCACTTT. Residues: CASSYEGFNSPLHF.

Only a few counts were recorded for this clonotype. This chain connects TRBV18 to TRBJ2-7; the D gene could be TRBD1 or TRBD2 (5 bases each). CDR1 and CDR2 from the germline V gene are KGHSH and LQKENI. V was clipped by 6 bases and J by 5 bases, with 20 bases between them. The CDR3 has 15 residues. CDR3 coding DNA: TGTGCCAGCTCTCTCCTGCCGGGGACCCCCAACGAGCAGTACGTC. Translated: CASSLLPGTPNEQYV.

This clonotype came up many times. V gene TRBV4-1 combines with J gene TRBJ2-1, with 9 nucleotides matching TRBD1. Per germline, CDR1 MGHRA and CDR2 YSYEKL. There are 15 residues in the CDR3. V lost 4 bases to trimming and J lost 8 bases; unmatched junction nucleotides: 9. For the CDR3, the DNA is TGCGCCAGCAGCCCCGAGGACAGGGGTATAGATGAGCAGTTCTTC. Encoded protein: CASSPEDRGIDEQFF.

The rearrangement links TRBV7-9 to TRBJ1-2; 10 nucleotides match TRBD1. The length of the CDR3 is 14 residues. Trimming took 11 bases from V and 3 from J; bases not matched to a gene: 9. Germline lookup yields CDR1 SEHNR and CDR2 FQNEAQ (reference sequence). The CDR3 DNA follows: TGTGCCGGAGACCTGGACAGGGGGGACTATGGCTACACCTTC. Its translation: CAGDLDRGDYGYTF.

This clonotype was picked up many times. The rearrangement uses TRBV6-6 and TRBJ1-2; D gene ambiguous. The V gene lost 6 bases and the J gene lost 0 bases, with 8 bases spanning the gap. The CDR3 length is 13 residues. Germline CDR1 is MNHNY and CDR2 is SVGAGI (reference sequence). CDR3 bases: TGTGCCAGCAGCTACACGACTAACTATGGCTACACCTTC. Protein sequence: CASSYTTNYGYTF.

The chain recombines TRBV2 with TRBJ1-5; D gene ambiguous. Trimming removed 7 bases from V and 2 bases from J, with 6 bases in between. The CDR3 spans 12 residues. Germline V CDR1 and CDR2: SNHLY, FYNNEI. CDR3 nucleotides: TGTGCCAGCACTCCAGGCAATCAGCCCCAGCATTTT. Encoded protein: CASTPGNQPQHF. The full variable domain, rest sourced from reference TRBV2 and TRBJ1-5, is EPEVTQTPSHQVTQMGQEVILRCVPISNHLYFYWYRQILGQKVEFLVSFYNNEISEKSEIFDDQFSVERPDGSNFTLKIRSTKLEDSAMYFCASTPGNQPQHFGDGTRLSIL.

There are a few counts of this clonotype. The chain couples TRBV20-1 to TRBJ2-7; TRBD2 might be the D (6 bases). CDR3 size: 11 residues. V shed 3 bases and J shed 9 bases, with 12 bases lying between them. Per germline, CDR1 DFQATT and CDR2 SNEGSKA (reference sequence). The CDR3 loop is CSASSGPGQYV. CDR3 sequence (DNA): TGCAGTGCTAGTAGCGGTCCTGGGCAGTACGTC.

This clonotype appeared many times. This chain joins TRBV12-3 or TRBV12-4 and TRBJ2-7; D tentatively fits TRBD1 or TRBD2 (5 bases each). The CDR3 loop spans 15 amino acids. The V end lost 6 bases, the J end lost 0 bases, and 15 bases lay between the germline ends. CDR3: CASSMAGTFSYEQYF. As DNA, the CDR3 is TGTGCCAGCAGCATGGCCGGGACCTTCTCCTACGAGCAGTACTTC.

This clonotype has ten or more counts. The chain employs TRBV20-1 and TRBJ2-2, with 8 bases lining up with TRBD1. CDR1 DFQATT and CDR2 SNEGSKA come from the germline V gene (reference sequence). With V trimmed by 3 bases and J by 8 bases, 11 bases remained unmatched. The CDR3 spans 15 residues. CDR3 in amino acids: CSARPRQGASGELFF. The DNA for the CDR3 is TGCAGTGCTAGGCCCCGCCAGGGGGCTTCTGGGGAGCTGTTTTTT.

Concerning this clonotype itself: One end of the junction fails to match germline, which may point to a read error. The chain has TRBV5-3 and TRBJ2-1, with D tentatively TRBD2 (6 bases). TRBV5-3 falls under the ORF class, with uncertain function. This CDR3 is 14 amino acids long. The CDR3 loop is CASSLAGLGGEQFF. The DNA of the CDR3 is TGTGCCAGCAGCTTGGCGGGGTTGGGAGGTGAGCAGTTCTTC.

Only a few counts were recorded for this clonotype. The chain combines TRBV12-3 or TRBV12-4 with TRBJ1-3; D not resolved. V lost 6 bases and J 0 bases, leaving 15 bases between the germline ends. The CDR3 consists of 16 residues. CDR3 nucleotides: TGTGCCAGCAGGGAACAGCGGCCTCCCTCTGGAAACACCATATATTTT. Translating it yields CASREQRPPSGNTIYF.

This clonotype was counted at least ten times. The rearrangement uses TRBV19 and TRBJ2-7; D is unclear. This CDR3 contains 12 residues. The ends were cut back, 4 bases at V and 0 bases at J, with 4 bases in the middle. Germline loops: CDR1 LNHDA, CDR2 SQIVND (reference sequence). CDR3 protein: CASSSVSYEQYF. CDR3 DNA sequence: TGTGCCAGTAGTAGCGTCTCCTACGAGCAGTACTTC.

The table lists this clonotype with many counts. The chain combines TRBV28 with TRBJ1-2, with TRBD1 matching over 9 bases. CDR1 and CDR2 (germline): MDHEN, SYDVKM. The trim removed 5 bases at V and 7 bases at J, leaving 5 bases unmatched. The CDR3 spans 13 residues. This chain's CDR3 is CASSTGQGGGYTF. DNA for the CDR3: TGTGCCAGCAGTACGGGACAGGGTGGTGGCTACACCTTC.

Many counts were recorded for this clonotype. The chain joins TRBV5-4 to TRBJ1-1; D remains unclear. V was cut by 4 bases and J by 1 base, with 11 bases left in between. Germline CDR1 is SGHNT and CDR2 is YYREEE (reference sequence). This CDR3 has 14 amino acids. Written as DNA, the CDR3 is TGTGCCAGCAGCCCAACCACAGAGAACACTGAAGCTTTCTTT. Residues: CASSPTTENTEAFF.

This clonotype showed up many times. V gene TRBV7-8 combines with J gene TRBJ2-5; D is perhaps TRBD2 (5 bases). This CDR3 spans 15 amino acids. Germline assignment: CDR1 SGHVS and CDR2 FQNEAQ. Trimming removed 5 bases from V and 2 bases from J, with 15 bases in between. The CDR3 is CASSPLPRRQETQYF. The CDR3 nucleotides are TGTGCCAGCAGCCCCCTGCCGCGGAGGCAAGAGACCCAGTACTTC.

J is TRBJ2-7 and V is TRBV28; the match to TRBD1 covers 8 bases. Germline values: CDR1 MDHEN, CDR2 SYDVKM. CDR3 size: 12 residues. Unmatched junction bases numbered 2, after V lost 5 bases and J lost 5 bases. The CDR3 region is CASSPTGDEQYV. The CDR3 coding sequence is TGTGCCAGCAGTCCGACAGGGGACGAGCAGTACGTC.